This T cell receptor (beta chain) was recovered during a study of blood T cell repertoires in COVID-19. Overall study: Collection of acute and convalescent COVID-19 samples took place in the United States, Italy and Spain. In each case, the material was cDNA or gDNA derived from T cells, B-cell-depleted T cells, or PBMCs.

Original processing notes: Reference gene primer amplification gave estimated nucleated cell counts. Some clones are missing from TCRdb's copy, which holds only in-frame ones; the method was immunoSEQ multiplex PCR. The DNA was the basis for D and trimming; V, J and clone size are from that table. Of more than 120,000 clones listed, about nine tenths are singletons. This CDR3 spans 20 amino acids. Per germline, CDR1 KGHDR and CDR2 SFDVKD. The J segment lost 4 bases and the V segment lost 0 bases, leaving 9 bases of the junction unmatched. This rearrangement joins TRBV24-1 to TRBJ2-2, with 14 bases lining up with TRBD2. Sequencing input: peripheral blood. The clonotype originates from a woman aged 45-60 years with acute or convalescent COVID-19. CDR3 in DNA: TGTGCCACCAGTGATTTGCCGGGACTAGCGGGAGTTCAGGGCACCGGGGAGCTGTTTTTT. This sequence encodes CATSDLPGLAGVQGTGELFF.